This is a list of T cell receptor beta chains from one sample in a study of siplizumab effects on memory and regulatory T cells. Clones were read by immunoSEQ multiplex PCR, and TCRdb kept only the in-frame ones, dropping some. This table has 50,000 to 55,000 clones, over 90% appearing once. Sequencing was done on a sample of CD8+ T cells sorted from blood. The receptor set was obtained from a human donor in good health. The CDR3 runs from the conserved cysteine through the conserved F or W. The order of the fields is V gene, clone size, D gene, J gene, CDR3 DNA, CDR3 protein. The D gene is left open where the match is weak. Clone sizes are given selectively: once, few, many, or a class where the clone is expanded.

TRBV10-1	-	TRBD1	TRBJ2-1	TGCGCCAGCAGTGAGACGACAGGGGCCGACGAGCAGTTCTTC	CASSETTGADEQFF
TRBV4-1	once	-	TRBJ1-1	TGCGCCAGCAGCCAAGTGGCGGTTAACACTGAAGCTTTCTTT	CASSQVAVNTEAFF
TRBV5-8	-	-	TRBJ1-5	TGTGCCAGCAGCTTGTCGCCCCAAAATTATGGCAATCAGCCCCAGCATTTT	CASSLSPQNYGNQPQHF
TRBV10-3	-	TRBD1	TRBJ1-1	TGTGCCATCGGTACAGGGGGCGACACTGAAGCTTTCTTT	CAIGTGGDTEAFF
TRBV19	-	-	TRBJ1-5	TGTGCCAGTAGTATTACAGGGCAAAATCAGCCCCAGCATTTT	CASSITGQNQPQHF
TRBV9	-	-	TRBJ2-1	TGTGCCAGCAGCCATTCCCGTATATCCTACAATGAGCAGTTCTTC	CASSHSRISYNEQFF
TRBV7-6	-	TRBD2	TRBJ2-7	TGTGCCAGCAGCTTAGCTGAGGAGGCTAGCGGGAATCCGAACATCTACGAGCAGTACTTC	CASSLAEEASGNPNIYEQYF
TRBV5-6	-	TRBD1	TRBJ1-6	TGTGCCAGCAGCTTCGGGACAGGGTCTTCACCCCTCCACTTT	CASSFGTGSSPLHF
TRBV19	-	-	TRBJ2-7	TGTGCCAGTAGTATAGGTCTCTACCAAGGCTCCTACGAGCAGTACTTC	CASSIGLYQGSYEQYF
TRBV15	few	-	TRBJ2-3	TGTGCCACCAGCATCTTTCCGGACAGCACAGATACGCAGTATTTT	CATSIFPDSTDTQYF
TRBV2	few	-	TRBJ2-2	TGTGCCAGCGGCCTCCCTAACAGCCTTCCGAACACCGGGGAGCTGTTTTTT	CASGLPNSLPNTGELFF
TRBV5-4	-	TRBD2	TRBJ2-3	TGTGCCAGCAGTTGGGGACTAGCGGGAGTAATAGATACGCAGTATTTT	CASSWGLAGVIDTQYF
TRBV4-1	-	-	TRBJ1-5	TGCGCCAGCAGCCAGAAAAGCAATCAGCCCCAGCATTTT	CASSQKSNQPQHF
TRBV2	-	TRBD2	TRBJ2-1	TGTGCCAGCAGCGGACTAGCGCGGAGCTCCTACAATGAGCAGTTCTTC	CASSGLARSSYNEQFF
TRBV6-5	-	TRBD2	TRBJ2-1	TGTGCCAGCATCGGGAGGGTCAATGAGCAGTTCTTC	CASIGRVNEQFF
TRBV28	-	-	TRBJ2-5	TGTGCCAGCAGTCTACAGGGAGGGGGAGAGACCCAGTACTTC	CASSLQGGGETQYF
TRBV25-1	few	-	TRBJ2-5	TGTGCCAGCAGGGCCCGGATAGAGACCCAGTACTTC	CASRARIETQYF
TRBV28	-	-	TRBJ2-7	TGTGCCAGCAGTTTGGATCCCGCCTCCTACGAGCAGTACTTC	CASSLDPASYEQYF
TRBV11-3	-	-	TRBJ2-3	TGTGCCAGCAGCTTAGGGAGCGGTAGCACAGATACGCAGTATTTT	CASSLGSGSTDTQYF
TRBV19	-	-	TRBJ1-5	TGTGCCAGTAGTATTATAGAGGGCCACCAGCCCCAGCATTTT	CASSIIEGHQPQHF
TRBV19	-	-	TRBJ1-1	TGTGCCAGTAGTATAGGGGGAAACACTGAAGCTTTCTTT	CASSIGGNTEAFF
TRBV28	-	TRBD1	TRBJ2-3	TGTGCCAGCAGTTCTGATTCCGGGACAGGGGGCGCGGGTGAGAAAGATACGCAGTATTTT	CASSSDSGTGGAGEKDTQYF
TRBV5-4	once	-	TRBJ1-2	TGTGCCAGCAGTCTGTCGGACATCGGGTATGGCTACACCTTC	CASSLSDIGYGYTF